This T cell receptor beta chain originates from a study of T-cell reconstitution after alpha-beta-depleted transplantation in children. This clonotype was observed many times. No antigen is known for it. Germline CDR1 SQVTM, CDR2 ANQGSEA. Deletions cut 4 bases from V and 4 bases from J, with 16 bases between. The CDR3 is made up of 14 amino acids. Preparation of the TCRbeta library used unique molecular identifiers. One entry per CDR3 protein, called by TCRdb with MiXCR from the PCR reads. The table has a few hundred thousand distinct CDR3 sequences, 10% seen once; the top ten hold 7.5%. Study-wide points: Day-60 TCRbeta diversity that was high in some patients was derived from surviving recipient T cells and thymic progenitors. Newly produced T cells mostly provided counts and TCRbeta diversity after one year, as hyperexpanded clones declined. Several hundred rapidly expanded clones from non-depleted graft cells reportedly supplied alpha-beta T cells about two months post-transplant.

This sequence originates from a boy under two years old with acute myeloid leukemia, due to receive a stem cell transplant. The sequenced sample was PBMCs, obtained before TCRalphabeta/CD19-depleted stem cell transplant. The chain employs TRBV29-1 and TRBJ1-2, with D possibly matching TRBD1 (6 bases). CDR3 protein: CSVGGLYGTYGYTF. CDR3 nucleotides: TGCAGCGTTGGGGGGCTCTATGGGACCTATGGCTACACCTTC.